Shown below are 14 T cell receptor beta chains from a single sample sequenced in a study of CD8 T cells in ankylosing spondylitis. Study-wide results and limits: Within ankylosing spondylitis blood, a TCR beta motif made up of eight or nine highly homologous variants appeared to be characteristic.

TCRdb fed the 5' RACE reads into MiXCR, producing one record per CDR3 protein. The profile shows about 800,000 distinct CDR3 sequences, over 9.5% of them singletons. The antigens of these receptors remain unknown. Source material: blood, either unsorted or a sorted T cell fraction (not recorded which). These receptors were collected from a male donor with ankylosing spondylitis.

This chain links TRBV7-2 with TRBJ2-1; TRBD2 matches 8 bases. The CDR3 sequence is 15 residues long. Germline V gives CDR1 SGHTA, CDR2 FQGNSA. Losses at the gene ends were 6 bases for V and 3 bases for J; bases not matched to a gene: 7. DNA of the CDR3: TGTGCCAGCAGGCGGGGGGCCGGGGTCTACAATGAGCAGTTCTTC. Protein product: CASRRGAGVYNEQFF.

CDR3 in DNA: TGTGCCAGCAGCCAACTGCGGGGGGCCGGAACAGATACGCAGTATTTT. Protein product: CASSQLRGAGTDTQYF. The V gene is TRBV3-1, the J gene TRBJ2-3, with 8 bases aligning to TRBD2. The CDR3 runs to 16 residues. J gave up 3 bases and V 2 bases, and 7 bases lay outside the gene matches. Germline V gene sequence: CDR1 LGHDT, CDR2 YNNKEL (reference sequence).

This clonotype has a handful of counts. The V and J genes are TRBV12-3 or TRBV12-4 and TRBJ1-4; D is uncertain. Trimming removed 7 bases at V and 7 bases at J, with 28 bases between. There are 18 residues in the CDR3. CDR3 sequence (DNA): TGTGCCAGCATGGAGTCGGCCGATGGAGGACTTATGGGTGAAAAACTGTTTTTT. The encoded protein is CASMESADGGLMGEKLFF.

Many counts were recorded for this clonotype. The chain is built from TRBV29-1 and TRBJ1-1; perhaps TRBD1 as D (5 bases). The CDR3 loop spans 13 amino acids. Germline loops: CDR1 SQVTM, CDR2 ANQGSEA. Trimming removed 4 bases at V and 3 bases at J, with 12 bases between. The CDR3 is CSVVGGTHTEAFF. The CDR3 nucleotides are TGCAGCGTTGTTGGAGGGACGCACACTGAAGCTTTCTTT.

The rearrangement links TRBV4-1 to TRBJ2-7; D might be TRBD2 (6 bases). The germline V gene has CDR1 MGHRA and CDR2 YSYEKL. Trimming left V 1 base short and J 7 bases short, with 17 bases between. CDR3 size: 15 residues. The CDR3 region is CASSQGPGRQREQYF. In DNA form, the CDR3 reads TGCGCCAGCAGCCAAGGGCCCGGGAGACAGAGGGAGCAGTACTTC.

The chain links TRBV20-1 to TRBJ2-1; D is possibly TRBD1 (5 bases). This CDR3 comprises 14 residues. V lost 1 base and J 3 bases, leaving 10 bases between the germline ends. In germline, CDR1 is DFQATT, CDR2 SNEGSKA (reference sequence). For the CDR3, the DNA is TGCAGTGCTAGAGTCCTACAGGACTACAATGAGCAGTTCTTC. The encoded protein is CSARVLQDYNEQFF.

The table lists this clonotype with a few counts. This sequence joins TRBV29-1 and TRBJ2-7; tentative D call: TRBD1 (6 bases). Germline-derived CDR1 and CDR2 are SQVTM and ANQGSEA. The CDR3 length is 13 residues. Between the trimmed V and J ends, which lost 1 base and 7 bases, there was a span of 14 bases. CDR3 sequence reads: CSVEVQTGGEQYF. For the CDR3, the DNA is TGCAGCGTTGAAGTCCAGACAGGTGGGGAGCAGTACTTC.

The gene calls are TRBV20-1 and TRBJ2-3; 7 bases are a match to TRBD2. V shed 6 bases and J 2 bases; nucleotides not matched to a gene: 5. The germline gives CDR1 DFQATT, CDR2 SNEGSKA (reference sequence). The CDR3 is 13 amino acids. This CDR3 reads CSAQRDPTDTQYF. As DNA, the CDR3 is TGCAGTGCACAGCGGGACCCCACAGATACGCAGTATTTT.

This clonotype has more than one count but fewer than ten. The genes are TRBV6-6 and TRBJ1-2; no clear D gene. The V and J ends lost 6 bases and 3 bases respectively, with 5 bases between them. The CDR3 is made up of 11 amino acids. CDR1 and CDR2 (germline): MNHNY, SVGAGI (reference sequence). This CDR3 is CASRLDYGYTF. The CDR3 nucleotides read TGTGCCAGCAGATTAGACTATGGCTACACCTTC.

V gene TRBV4-2 combines with J gene TRBJ2-5, with TRBD2 matching over 8 bases. This CDR3 has 16 residues. V was pared by 4 bases and J by 1 base, with 8 bases of the junction left unmatched. Per germline, CDR1 LGHNA and CDR2 YNFKEQ. The chain's CDR3 is CASSPGTSRAQETQYF. Here the CDR3 DNA reads TGTGCCAGCAGCCCTGGGACTAGTAGGGCCCAAGAGACCCAGTACTTC.

In its sample, this clonotype was seen a few times. The chain recombines TRBV6-1 with TRBJ2-1; D unresolved. Trimming left V 2 bases short and J 7 bases short, with 3 bases between. Germline assignment: CDR1 MNHNS and CDR2 SASEGT. The CDR3 extends over 11 amino acids. The CDR3, as DNA: TGTGCCAGCAGTGAACATAATGAGCAGTTCTTC. Encoded protein: CASSEHNEQFF.

Many counts were recorded for this clonotype. The chain combines TRBV7-2 with TRBJ1-3, with TRBD1 matching 7 bases. The CDR3 is made up of 15 amino acids. From germline, CDR1 is SGHTA and CDR2 FQGNSA. After removal of 5 bases from V and 0 bases from J, the junction contained 4 bases not matched to a gene. The CDR3 region has the DNA TGTGCCAGCAGCACCCGACAGGGCTCTGGAAACACCATATATTTT. Protein: CASSTRQGSGNTIYF. Full variable domain (remainder filled in from reference TRBV7-2 and TRBJ1-3): GAGVSQSPSNKVTEKGKDVELRCDPISGHTALYWYRQSLGQGLEFLIYFQGNSAPDKSGLPSDRFSAERTGGSVSTLTIQRTQQEDSAVYLCASSTRQGSGNTIYFGEGSWLTVV.

J is TRBJ2-1 and V is TRBV20-1; D remains unclear. This CDR3 has 11 residues. Germline loops: CDR1 DFQATT, CDR2 SNEGSKA (reference sequence). The V end lost 5 bases, the J end lost 5 bases, and 7 bases lay between the germline ends. The CDR3 loop is CSAVKDNEQFF. CDR3 DNA: TGCAGTGCTGTTAAGGACAATGAGCAGTTCTTC.

This chain uses TRBV11-2 with TRBJ2-5; a weak D match, TRBD2 (6 bases). Trimming left V 4 bases short and J 5 bases short, with 14 bases between. Per germline, CDR1 SGHAT and CDR2 FQNNGV. The CDR3 is made up of 14 amino acids. CDR3 residues: CASSYFGGGETQYF. DNA for the CDR3: TGTGCCAGCAGCTACTTCGGGGGAGGTGAGACCCAGTACTTC.